Each of the 10 T cell receptor beta chains below was sequenced from the same sample in a study of T cell responses to AZD1222 COVID-19 vaccine. The table came from immunoSEQ multiplex PCR; TCRdb's copy has only in-frame clones and leaves some out. Of about 180,000 clones detected, about nine tenths appear once; the ten largest clones hold about 1.6%. The source was peripheral blood, collected on day 0 of AZD1222 vaccination. The receptors were sampled from an adult in good health.

The chain couples TRBV2 to TRBJ1-5; tentatively, D is TRBD1 (6 bases). Germline V gives CDR1 SNHLY, CDR2 FYNNEI. The CDR3 length is 17 residues. V lost 4 bases, J lost 0 bases, and 16 bases lay in between. CDR3 sequence reads: CASSGGGARYSNQPQHF. For the CDR3, the DNA is TGTGCCAGCAGTGGCGGGGGGGCCCGTTATAGCAATCAGCCCCAGCATTTT. The full variable domain, its missing parts supplied by reference TRBV2 and TRBJ1-5, is EPEVTQTPSHQVTQMGQEVILRCVPISNHLYFYWYRQILGQKVEFLVSFYNNEISEKSEIFDDQFSVERPDGSNFTLKIRSTKLEDSAMYFCASSGGGARYSNQPQHFGDGTRLSIL.

This chain connects TRBV2 to TRBJ2-1, with 7 bases fitting TRBD2. V lost 8 bases and J lost 2; bases outside the gene matches: 12. CDR3 size: 16 residues. Germline V gives CDR1 SNHLY, CDR2 FYNNEI. In DNA, the CDR3 is TGTGCCAGCGGGAGGGGAGGGTCAGCGCCCTACAATGAGCAGTTCTTC. It is translated as CASGRGGSAPYNEQFF. The full variable domain, with the rest looked up from reference TRBV2 and TRBJ2-1, is EPEVTQTPSHQVTQMGQEVILRCVPISNHLYFYWYRQILGQKVEFLVSFYNNEISEKSEIFDDQFSVERPDGSNFTLKIRSTKLEDSAMYFCASGRGGSAPYNEQFFGPGTRLTVL.

The gene calls are TRBV5-1 and TRBJ2-2; possible D gene TRBD2, 7 bases. The CDR3 is 14 amino acids. Trimming cost V 8 bases and J 0 bases, with 11 bases left between them. Germline loops: CDR1 SGHRS, CDR2 YFSETQ. CDR3 bases: TGCGCCAGTCGGGGGGCGACGAACACCGGGGAGCTGTTTTTT. Translated: CASRGATNTGELFF.

The J gene is TRBJ1-5, the V gene TRBV28, with D unresolved. V was cut by 5 bases and J by 4 bases, with 6 bases left in between. Germline values: CDR1 MDHEN, CDR2 SYDVKM. The CDR3 has 12 residues. CDR3 DNA sequence: TGTGCCAGCAGTAGAGGGAATCAGCCCCAGCATTTT. Translating gives CASSRGNQPQHF.

V gene TRBV2 combines with J gene TRBJ1-4; D gene ambiguous. Germline V gene lookup returns CDR1 SNHLY and CDR2 FYNNEI. Trimming cost V 6 bases and J 0 bases, with 8 bases left between them. CDR3 length: 14 residues. CDR3 coding DNA: TGTGCCAGCAGAGCTCAGGCAACTAATGAAAAACTGTTTTTT. It is translated as CASRAQATNEKLFF.

This sequence joins TRBV5-8 and TRBJ1-6, with D tentatively TRBD1 (5 bases). This CDR3 contains 17 residues. V gave up 5 bases and J gave up 0 bases, with 15 bases separating them. CDR1 and CDR2 (germline): SGHTS, YDEGEE. CDR3 coding DNA: TGTGCCAGCAGTTTGACAGAACTATCCTCCTATAATTCACCCCTCCACTTT. Its translation is CASSLTELSSYNSPLHF.

The gene calls are TRBV19 and TRBJ2-7; D is perhaps TRBD1 (5 bases). The CDR3 has 15 amino acids. Trimming took off 1 base at V and 2 bases at J, with 12 bases between the two ends. The germline V gene encodes CDR1 LNHDA and CDR2 SQIVND (reference sequence). CDR3 in amino acids: CASSIVGPGPYEQYF. CDR3 coding DNA: TGTGCCAGTAGTATAGTGGGGCCAGGACCCTACGAGCAGTACTTC.

This clone appeared a single time. The V gene is TRBV5-1, the J gene TRBJ2-5, with TRBD1 as a possible D gene (7 bases). This CDR3 contains 15 residues. V lost 4 bases and J 5 bases, leaving 18 bases between the germline ends. Looked up from germline, CDR1 is SGHRS and CDR2 is YFSETQ. The CDR3: CASSRGQEGEETQYF. The DNA for the CDR3 is TGCGCCAGCAGCCGCGGACAGGAGGGCGAGGAGACCCAGTACTTC.

V usage is TRBV5-1 and J usage is TRBJ2-5; a possible D gene is TRBD2 (6 bases). CDR1 is SGHRS, CDR2 YFSETQ, per germline. Deletions cut 1 base from V and 2 bases from J, with 12 bases between. This CDR3 has 15 residues. The CDR3 DNA follows: TGCGCCAGCAGCTTGTATGCGGGGACGCAAGAGACCCAGTACTTC. This gives the protein CASSLYAGTQETQYF.

J is TRBJ2-2 and V is TRBV13, with D maybe TRBD2 (5 bases). V shed 0 bases and J shed 5 bases, with 19 bases lying between them. Germline values: CDR1 PRHDT, CDR2 FYEKMQ (reference sequence). The CDR3 runs 18 residues. The CDR3 bases are TGTGCCAGCAGCTTAGGTGGAGGCTTGGGGTTCCCAACCGGGGAGCTGTTTTTT. It specifies CASSLGGGLGFPTGELFF.